These 16 T cell receptor beta chains were sequenced from one sample in a study of a mutant IDH1 vaccine in newly diagnosed glioma. TCRdb's table, derived via immunoSEQ multiplex PCR, lists solely in-frame clones and lacks some. The sample lists tens of thousands of clones; about four fifths were seen once. The antigens of these receptors remain unknown. Stated time point: week 35, safety follow-up. Vaccinated patients received 300 ug of mutant IDH1 20-mer peptide per dose, with topical imiquimod. The sample here was PBMCs, taken from a glioma patient whose treatment included an IDH1 peptide vaccine. These receptors were collected from a man in his forties with glioma. Some clones in this sample may be carry-over from other donors' samples.

The J gene is TRBJ2-3, the V gene TRBV14; weak D call: TRBD2 (6 bases). Trimming stripped 4 bases from V and 5 bases from J, with 16 bases between. The CDR3 covers 15 residues. The germline gives CDR1 SGHDN, CDR2 FVKESK. This CDR3 reads CASSPSLGGLDTQYF. CDR3 nucleotide sequence: TGTGCCAGCAGCCCCTCTCTCGGGGGATTAGATACGCAGTATTTT. The full variable domain, its missing parts supplied by reference TRBV14 and TRBJ2-3, is EAGVTQFPSHSVIEKGQTVTLRCDPISGHDNLYWYRRVMGKEIKFLLHFVKESKQDESGMPNNRFLAERTGGTYSTLKVQPAELEDSGVYFCASSPSLGGLDTQYFGPGTRLTVL.

The rearrangement uses TRBV29-1 and TRBJ2-3, with D unresolved. Between the trimmed V and J ends, which lost 6 bases and 2 bases, there was a span of 12 bases. CDR1 SQVTM and CDR2 ANQGSEA come from the germline V gene. The CDR3 runs 13 residues. The CDR3 protein is CSVCTISTDTQYF. Here the CDR3 DNA reads TGCAGCGTCTGCACTATTTCCACAGATACGCAGTATTTT.

This chain uses TRBV28 with TRBJ1-3; D call uncertain. The CDR3 extends over 13 amino acids. With 5 bases removed from V and 0 bases from J, the gap between germline ends came to 5 bases. Looked up from germline, CDR1 is MDHEN and CDR2 is SYDVKM. CDR3 nucleotide sequence: TGTGCCAGCAGTATCCGCTCTGGAAACACCATATATTTT. Translation gives CASSIRSGNTIYF.

The rearrangement joins TRBV28 to TRBJ1-6; tentative D call: TRBD1 (5 bases). Trimming left V 6 bases short and J 8 bases short, with 11 bases between. The CDR3 totals 13 residues. Per germline, CDR1 MDHEN and CDR2 SYDVKM. CDR3 bases: TGTGCCAGCAGCCGTATAGGGGATTCACCCCTCCACTTT. The encoded protein is CASSRIGDSPLHF.

The chain couples TRBV4-1 to TRBJ2-2, with a tentative D call TRBD2 (6 bases). V gave up 6 bases and J gave up 2 bases, with 13 bases separating them. Looked up from germline, CDR1 is MGHRA and CDR2 is YSYEKL. The CDR3 covers 15 residues. CDR3 in amino acids: CASRVELANTGELFF. In DNA, the CDR3 is TGCGCCAGCAGAGTGGAACTAGCTAACACCGGGGAGCTGTTTTTT.

This clone appeared a few times. The rearrangement joins TRBV7-2 to TRBJ2-3; D unresolved. This CDR3 is 13 amino acids long. The germline V and J ends were trimmed by 1 base and 1 base, with 3 bases remaining between them. Per the germline V gene, CDR1 is SGHTA and CDR2 is FQGNSA. The CDR3 DNA reads as TGTGCCAGCAGCTTAGGGGGCACAGATACGCAGTATTTT. Translating gives CASSLGGTDTQYF. The variable domain in full, with the rest retrieved from reference TRBV7-2 and TRBJ2-3, is GAGVSQSPSNKVTEKGKDVELRCDPISGHTALYWYRQSLGQGLEFLIYFQGNSAPDKSGLPSDRFSAERTGGSVSTLTIQRTQQEDSAVYLCASSLGGTDTQYFGPGTRLTVL.

This sequence joins TRBV28 and TRBJ1-5, with no clear D. The CDR3 length is 12 residues. Per germline, CDR1 MDHEN and CDR2 SYDVKM. The V end lost 8 bases, the J end lost 2 bases, and 7 bases lay between the germline ends. CDR3: CASGKGNQPQHF. The CDR3 coding sequence is TGTGCCAGCGGGAAAGGCAATCAGCCCCAGCATTTT.

The gene calls are TRBV4-1 and TRBJ2-5, with TRBD2 matching over 12 bases. CDR1 is MGHRA, CDR2 YSYEKL, per germline. V gave up 1 base and J gave up 4 bases; unmatched junction bases: 16. CDR3 length equals 20 residues. As DNA, the CDR3 is TGCGCCAGCAGCCAAGGGTGGCTAGCGGGGGGGCAGGGCGTGTCAGAGACCCAGTACTTC. Protein: CASSQGWLAGGQGVSETQYF.

The rearrangement joins TRBV30 to TRBJ1-6; D call uncertain. The CDR3 runs 17 residues. Germline assignment: CDR1 GTSNPN and CDR2 SVGIG (reference sequence). Trimming shortened V by 1 base and J by 0 bases, and 13 bases separated the two germline ends. For the CDR3, the DNA is TGTGCCTGGAGTGAGATCGGCTTGAGCTCCTATAATTCACCCCTCCACTTT. It yields the protein CAWSEIGLSSYNSPLHF.

The rearrangement links TRBV6-1 to TRBJ1-3; no reliable D call. V was trimmed by 3 bases and J by 0 bases, leaving 9 bases between them. There are 15 residues in the CDR3. CDR1 is MNHNS and CDR2 is SASEGT in the germline V gene. The DNA of the CDR3 is TGTGCCAGCAGTGACTGGAGGTTCTCTGGAAACACCATATATTTT. This sequence encodes CASSDWRFSGNTIYF.

The rearrangement links TRBV5-1 to TRBJ2-3; 8 bases line up with TRBD1. This CDR3 is 17 amino acids long. Germline values: CDR1 SGHRS, CDR2 YFSETQ. J was trimmed by 2 bases and V by 1 base; bases with no gene match: 9. The DNA for the CDR3 is TGCGCCAGCAGCTTGATGACAGGGGTACCGACCACAGATACGCAGTATTTT. As protein: CASSLMTGVPTTDTQYF. The entire variable domain, with the rest obtained from reference TRBV5-1 and TRBJ2-3, is as follows: KAGVTQTPRYLIKTRGQQVTLSCSPISGHRSVSWYQQTPGQGLQFLFEYFSETQRNKGNFPGRFSGRQFSNSRSEMNVSTLELGDSALYLCASSLMTGVPTTDTQYFGPGTRLTVL.

The chain couples TRBV10-3 to TRBJ2-1; D is ambiguous. Trimming removed 7 bases at V and 0 bases at J, with 13 bases between. The CDR3 is made up of 15 amino acids. Germline V lookup: CDR1 ENHRY, CDR2 SYGVKD. The CDR3 sequence is CAIKTDESSYNEQFF. CDR3 coding DNA: TGTGCCATCAAAACGGACGAAAGCTCCTACAATGAGCAGTTCTTC.

The chain is built from TRBV6-1 and TRBJ2-7; D might be TRBD1 (6 bases). The CDR3 loop spans 14 amino acids. V was clipped by 1 base and J by 6 bases, with 13 bases between them. From germline, CDR1 is MNHNS and CDR2 SASEGT. CDR3 loop: CASSEEKGVREQYF. Here the CDR3 DNA reads TGTGCCAGCAGTGAAGAAAAGGGGGTCCGCGAGCAGTACTTC.

The chain recombines TRBV5-1 with TRBJ2-3; 8 nucleotides match TRBD2. V shed 4 bases, J shed 4 bases, and the junction held 8 bases outside the gene matches. The CDR3 is made up of 15 amino acids. Germline assignment: CDR1 SGHRS and CDR2 YFSETQ. In DNA form, the CDR3 reads TGCGCCAGCAGCCAATGGGGAGCGGGAGCAGATACGCAGTATTTT. This codes for CASSQWGAGADTQYF. Together with reference TRBV5-1 and TRBJ2-3, the CDR3 gives the full variable domain: KAGVTQTPRYLIKTRGQQVTLSCSPISGHRSVSWYQQTPGQGLQFLFEYFSETQRNKGNFPGRFSGRQFSNSRSEMNVSTLELGDSALYLCASSQWGAGADTQYFGPGTRLTVL.

This chain's CDR3 is CASSHLPSGGYEQYF. The DNA for the CDR3 is TGTGCCAGCAGCCACCTCCCGAGCGGGGGCTACGAGCAGTACTTC. V gene TRBV9 combines with J gene TRBJ2-7; 8 bases map to TRBD2. The germline CDR1 and CDR2 sequences are SGDLS and YYNGEE. The CDR3 loop spans 15 amino acids. Germline trimming cut 4 bases from V and 3 bases from J; bases unmatched to any gene: 9.

The gene calls are TRBV21-1 and TRBJ1-2. TRBV21-1 is annotated as a pseudogene. The CDR3 covers 17 residues. The CDR3 region is CASSKTHPWTANYGYTF. CDR3 coding DNA: TGTGCCAGCAGCAAAACCCACCCTTGGACGGCTAACTATGGCTACACCTTC.